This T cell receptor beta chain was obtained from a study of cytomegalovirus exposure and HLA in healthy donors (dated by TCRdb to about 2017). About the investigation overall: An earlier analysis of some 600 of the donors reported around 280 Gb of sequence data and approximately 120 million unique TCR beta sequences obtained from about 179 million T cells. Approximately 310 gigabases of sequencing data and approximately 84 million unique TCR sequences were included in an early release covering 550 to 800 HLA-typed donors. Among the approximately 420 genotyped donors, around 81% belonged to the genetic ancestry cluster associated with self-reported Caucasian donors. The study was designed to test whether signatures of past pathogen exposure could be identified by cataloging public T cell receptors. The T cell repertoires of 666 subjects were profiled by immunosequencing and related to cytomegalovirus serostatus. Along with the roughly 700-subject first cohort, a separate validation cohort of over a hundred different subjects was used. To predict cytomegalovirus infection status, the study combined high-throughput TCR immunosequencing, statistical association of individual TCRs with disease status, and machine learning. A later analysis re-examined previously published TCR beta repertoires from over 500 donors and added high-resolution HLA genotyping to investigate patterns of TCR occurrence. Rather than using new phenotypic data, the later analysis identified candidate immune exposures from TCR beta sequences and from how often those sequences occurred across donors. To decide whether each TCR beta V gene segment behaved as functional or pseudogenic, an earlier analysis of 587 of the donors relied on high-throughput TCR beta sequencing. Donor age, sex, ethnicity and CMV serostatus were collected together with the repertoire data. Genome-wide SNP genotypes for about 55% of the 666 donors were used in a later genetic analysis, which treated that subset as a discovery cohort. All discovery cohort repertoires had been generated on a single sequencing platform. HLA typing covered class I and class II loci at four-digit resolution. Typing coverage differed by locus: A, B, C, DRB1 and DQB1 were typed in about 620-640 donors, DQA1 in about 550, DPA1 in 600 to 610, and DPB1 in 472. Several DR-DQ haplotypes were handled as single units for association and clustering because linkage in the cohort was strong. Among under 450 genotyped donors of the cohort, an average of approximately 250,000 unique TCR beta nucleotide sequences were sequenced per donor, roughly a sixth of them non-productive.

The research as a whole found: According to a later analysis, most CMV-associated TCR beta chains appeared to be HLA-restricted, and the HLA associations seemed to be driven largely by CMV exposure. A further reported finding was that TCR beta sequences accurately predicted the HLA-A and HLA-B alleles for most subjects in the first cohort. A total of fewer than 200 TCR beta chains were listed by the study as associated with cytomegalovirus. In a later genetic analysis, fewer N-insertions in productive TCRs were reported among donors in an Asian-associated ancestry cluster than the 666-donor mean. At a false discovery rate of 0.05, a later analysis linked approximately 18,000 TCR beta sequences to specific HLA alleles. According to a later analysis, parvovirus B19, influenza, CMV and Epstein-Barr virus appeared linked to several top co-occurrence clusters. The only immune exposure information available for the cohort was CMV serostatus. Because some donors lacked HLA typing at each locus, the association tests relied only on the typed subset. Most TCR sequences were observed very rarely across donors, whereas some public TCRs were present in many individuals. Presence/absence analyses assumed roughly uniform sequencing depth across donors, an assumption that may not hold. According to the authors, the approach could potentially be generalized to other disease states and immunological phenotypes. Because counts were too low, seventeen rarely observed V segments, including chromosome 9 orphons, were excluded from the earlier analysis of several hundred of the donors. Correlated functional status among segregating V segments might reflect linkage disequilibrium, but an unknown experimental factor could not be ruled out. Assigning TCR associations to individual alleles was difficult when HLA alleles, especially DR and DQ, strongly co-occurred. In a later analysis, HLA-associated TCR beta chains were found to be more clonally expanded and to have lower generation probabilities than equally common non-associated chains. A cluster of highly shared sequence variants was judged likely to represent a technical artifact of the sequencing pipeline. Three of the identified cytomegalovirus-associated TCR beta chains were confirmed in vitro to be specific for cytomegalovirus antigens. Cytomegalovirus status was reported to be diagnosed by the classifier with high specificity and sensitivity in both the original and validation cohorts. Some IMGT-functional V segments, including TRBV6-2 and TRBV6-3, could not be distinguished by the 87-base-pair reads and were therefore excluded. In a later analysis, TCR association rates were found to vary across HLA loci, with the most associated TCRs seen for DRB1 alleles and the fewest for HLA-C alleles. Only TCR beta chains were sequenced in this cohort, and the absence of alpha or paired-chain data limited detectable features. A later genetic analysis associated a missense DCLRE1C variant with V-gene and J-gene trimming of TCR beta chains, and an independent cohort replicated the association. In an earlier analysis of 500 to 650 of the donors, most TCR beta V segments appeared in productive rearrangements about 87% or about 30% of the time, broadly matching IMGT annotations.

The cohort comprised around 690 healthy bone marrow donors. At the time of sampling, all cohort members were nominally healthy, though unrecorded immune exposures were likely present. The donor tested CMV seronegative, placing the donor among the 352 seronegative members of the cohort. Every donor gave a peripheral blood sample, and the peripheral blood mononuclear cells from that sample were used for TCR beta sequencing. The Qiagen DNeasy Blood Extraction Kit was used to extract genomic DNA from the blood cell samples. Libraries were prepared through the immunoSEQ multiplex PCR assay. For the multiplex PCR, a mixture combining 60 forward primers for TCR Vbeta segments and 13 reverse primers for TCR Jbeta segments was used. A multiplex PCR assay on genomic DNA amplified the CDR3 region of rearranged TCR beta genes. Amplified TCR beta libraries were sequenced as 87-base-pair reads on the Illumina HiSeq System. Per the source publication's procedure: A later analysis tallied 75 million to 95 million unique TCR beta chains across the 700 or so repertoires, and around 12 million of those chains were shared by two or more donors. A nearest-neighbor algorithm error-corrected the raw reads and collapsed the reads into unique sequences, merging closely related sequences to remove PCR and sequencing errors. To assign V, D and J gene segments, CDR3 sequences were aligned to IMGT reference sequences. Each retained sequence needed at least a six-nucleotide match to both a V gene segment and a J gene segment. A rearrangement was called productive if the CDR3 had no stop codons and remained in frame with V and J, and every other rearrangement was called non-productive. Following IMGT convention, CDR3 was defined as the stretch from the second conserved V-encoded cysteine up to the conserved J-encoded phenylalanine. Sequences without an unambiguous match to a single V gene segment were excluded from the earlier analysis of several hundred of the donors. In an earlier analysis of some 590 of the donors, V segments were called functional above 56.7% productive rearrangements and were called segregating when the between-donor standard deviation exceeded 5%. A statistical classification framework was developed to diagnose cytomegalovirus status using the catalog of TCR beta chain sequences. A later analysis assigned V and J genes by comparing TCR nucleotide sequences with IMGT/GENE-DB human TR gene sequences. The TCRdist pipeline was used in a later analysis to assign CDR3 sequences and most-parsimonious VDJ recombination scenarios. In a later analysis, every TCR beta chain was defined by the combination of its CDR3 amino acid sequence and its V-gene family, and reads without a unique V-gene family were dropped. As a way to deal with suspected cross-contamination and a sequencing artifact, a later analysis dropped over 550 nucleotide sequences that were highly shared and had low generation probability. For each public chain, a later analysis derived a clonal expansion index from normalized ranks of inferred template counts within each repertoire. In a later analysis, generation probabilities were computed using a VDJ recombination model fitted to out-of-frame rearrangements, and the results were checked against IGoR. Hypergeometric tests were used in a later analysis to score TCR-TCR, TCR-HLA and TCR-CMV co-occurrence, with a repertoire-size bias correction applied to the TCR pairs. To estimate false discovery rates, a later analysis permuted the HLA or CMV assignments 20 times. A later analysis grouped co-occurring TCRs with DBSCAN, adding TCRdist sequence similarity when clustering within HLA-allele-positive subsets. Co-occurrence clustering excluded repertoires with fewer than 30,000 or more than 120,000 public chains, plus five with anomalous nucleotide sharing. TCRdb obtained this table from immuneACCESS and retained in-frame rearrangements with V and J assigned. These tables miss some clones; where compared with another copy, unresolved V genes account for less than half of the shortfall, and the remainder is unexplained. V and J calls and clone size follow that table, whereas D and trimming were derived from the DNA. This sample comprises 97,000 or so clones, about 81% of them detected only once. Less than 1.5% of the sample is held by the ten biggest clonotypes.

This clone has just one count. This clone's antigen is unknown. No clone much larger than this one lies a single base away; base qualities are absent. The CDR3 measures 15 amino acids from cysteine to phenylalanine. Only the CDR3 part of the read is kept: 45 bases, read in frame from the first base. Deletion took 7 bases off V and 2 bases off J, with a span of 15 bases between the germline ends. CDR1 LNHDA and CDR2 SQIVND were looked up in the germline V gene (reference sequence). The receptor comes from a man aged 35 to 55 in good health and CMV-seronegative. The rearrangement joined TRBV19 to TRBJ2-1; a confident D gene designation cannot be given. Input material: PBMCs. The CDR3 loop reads CASTPAASAYNEQFF. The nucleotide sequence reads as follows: TGTGCCAGTACCCCAGCAGCCAGCGCCTACAATGAGCAGTTCTTC.